The sample holds one count of the clone carrying this T cell receptor (beta chain). As yet, its antigen is unknown. It was with 60 Vbeta and 13 Jbeta primers that the PCR ran. Libraries were prepared by immunoSEQ multiplex PCR; TCRdb keeps only in-frame clonotypes and omits some of them. The top ten clones hold about 1.3% of a sample with some 180,000 clones, approximately 82% of them seen once. Healthy individuals who donated bone marrow served as the donors. Germline CDR1 reads SGHRS; CDR2 reads YFSETQ. The CDR3 runs to 16 residues. J was trimmed by 4 bases and V by 0 bases; bases with no gene match: 9. The data originate from a study of cytomegalovirus exposure and HLA in healthy donors. Study-wide background: Ancestry clustering placed about 86% of around 400 genotyped donors in the Caucasian-associated cluster.

Study conclusions and caveats: Listed as cytomegalovirus-associated were over 150 TCR beta chains.

The V gene is TRBV5-1, the J gene TRBJ1-2; TRBD1 agrees at 7 bases. The receptor was isolated from a girl aged 2-10 years in good health and CMV-seropositive. Sequencing was carried out using PBMCs. The CDR3 here is CASSLAGEGGGYGYTF. The CDR3 DNA reads as TGCGCCAGCAGCTTGGCCGGAGAAGGGGGCGGCTATGGCTACACCTTC. Variable domain in full (rest from reference TRBV5-1 and TRBJ1-2): KAGVTQTPRYLIKTRGQQVTLSCSPISGHRSVSWYQQTPGQGLQFLFEYFSETQRNKGNFPGRFSGRQFSNSRSEMNVSTLELGDSALYLCASSLAGEGGGYGYTFGSGTRLTVV.